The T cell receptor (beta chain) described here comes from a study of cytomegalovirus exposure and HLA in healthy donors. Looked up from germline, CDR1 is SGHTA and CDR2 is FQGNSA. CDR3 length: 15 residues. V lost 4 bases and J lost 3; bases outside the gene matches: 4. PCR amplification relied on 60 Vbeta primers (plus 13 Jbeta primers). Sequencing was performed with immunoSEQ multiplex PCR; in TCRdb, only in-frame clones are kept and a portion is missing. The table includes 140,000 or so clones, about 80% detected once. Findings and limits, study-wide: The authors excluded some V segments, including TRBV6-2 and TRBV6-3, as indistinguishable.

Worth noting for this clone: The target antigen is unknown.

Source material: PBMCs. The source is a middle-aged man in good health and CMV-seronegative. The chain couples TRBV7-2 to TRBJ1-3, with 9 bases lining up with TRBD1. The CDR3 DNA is TGTGCCAGCAGCTCCGGGACAGGGTTTGGAAACACCATATATTTT. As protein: CASSSGTGFGNTIYF. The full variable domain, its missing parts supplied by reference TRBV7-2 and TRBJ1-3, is GAGVSQSPSNKVTEKGKDVELRCDPISGHTALYWYRQSLGQGLEFLIYFQGNSAPDKSGLPSDRFSAERTGGSVSTLTIQRTQQEDSAVYLCASSSGTGFGNTIYFGEGSWLTVV.